These 22 T cell receptor beta chains came from one sample sequenced in a study of cytomegalovirus exposure and HLA in healthy donors. Use of 60 Vbeta and 13 Jbeta primers characterized the PCR. Clones were sequenced by immunoSEQ multiplex PCR, and TCRdb holds only the in-frame ones, with some missing. The profile shows about 180,000 clones, about four fifths of them singletons. The sample taken for sequencing was PBMCs. These TCRs come from a woman between 45 and 60 years old in good health and CMV-seropositive.

V gene TRBV6-5 combines with J gene TRBJ1-2; TRBD1 might be the D (5 bases). In germline, CDR1 is MNHEY, CDR2 SVGAGI. Trimming took 4 bases from V and 7 from J, leaving 16 bases between them. The length of the CDR3 is 14 residues. CDR3 sequence (DNA): TGTGCCAGCAGTTTGGGCCGCCGGGGGGGTGGCTACACCTTC. The encoded protein is CASSLGRRGGGYTF.

The gene calls are TRBV6-4 and TRBJ1-6; 7 nucleotides align to TRBD1. V trimming: 6 bases; J trimming: 7 bases; junction bases outside the gene matches: 9. CDR3 size: 15 residues. Per the germline V gene, CDR1 is MRHNA and CDR2 is SNTAGT. CDR3 DNA sequence: TGTGCCAGCAGCGCACAGGGGATGGGAAATTCACCCCTCCACTTT. Amino acids: CASSAQGMGNSPLHF.

The chain uses TRBV29-1 and TRBJ1-1; D is undetermined. Germline loops: CDR1 SQVTM, CDR2 ANQGSEA. CDR3 length equals 11 residues. V was cut by 5 bases and J by 3 bases, with 7 bases left in between. CDR3 loop: CSVRGDTEAFF. The DNA of the CDR3 is TGCAGCGTTCGGGGTGACACTGAAGCTTTCTTT.

This clone came up a few times. This chain's CDR3 is CASRRDRASTDTQYF. The DNA of the CDR3 is TGTGCCAGCAGAAGGGACAGGGCCAGCACAGATACGCAGTATTTT. J is TRBJ2-3 and V is TRBV5-4; 9 nucleotides match TRBD1. The V segment lost 5 bases and the J segment 0 bases; nucleotides outside the gene matches: 4. The CDR3 contains 15 residues. Germline V gene data show CDR1 as SGHNT and CDR2 as YYREEE (reference sequence).

V usage is TRBV7-2 and J usage is TRBJ2-7; 9 bases are a match to TRBD2. The V and J ends lost 7 bases and 4 bases, in that order; junction bases with no gene match: 8. The CDR3 length is 14 residues. Germline V lookup: CDR1 SGHTA, CDR2 FQGNSA. The CDR3 DNA is TGTGCCAGCACCCCGAGGACTAGCGTATACGAGCAGTACTTC. This codes for CASTPRTSVYEQYF.

Comments on this clone: One end of the junction does not line up with germline, which may come from a read error. The chain links TRBV7-9 to TRBJ1-5; TRBD1 aligns across 11 bases. Per the germline V gene, CDR1 is SEHNR and CDR2 is FQNEAQ (reference sequence). This CDR3 is built from 18 residues. The CDR3 DNA follows: TGTTCCAGCAGCCCGTGGGACAGGGGGGAAATCGGCAATCAGCCCCAGCATTTT. Translated, it gives CSSSPWDRGEIGNQPQHF.

The J gene is TRBJ2-3, the V gene TRBV5-1; the D gene is possibly TRBD2 (7 bases). V lost 3 bases, J lost 4 bases, and 15 bases lay in between. The CDR3 is 15 amino acids. The V gene's germline CDR1 is SGHRS and CDR2 YFSETQ. The CDR3 loop is CASSSGGGSSDTQYF. As DNA, the CDR3 is TGCGCCAGCAGCTCCGGGGGCGGGAGTTCAGATACGCAGTATTTT.

This clone was seen only a few times. V and J are TRBV18 and TRBJ2-7; possibly TRBD1 for D (5 bases). With 6 bases removed from V and 4 bases from J, the gap between germline ends came to 13 bases. The CDR3 runs to 13 residues. Germline CDR1 KGHSH, CDR2 LQKENI. CDR3 DNA sequence: TGTGCCAGCTCTCCCCGACAGTTATACGAGCAGTACTTC. Amino acids: CASSPRQLYEQYF.

The chain recombines TRBV29-1 with TRBJ1-1; 7 bases align to TRBD1. The J segment lost 4 bases and the V segment lost 6 bases, leaving 5 bases of the junction unmatched. CDR1 is SQVTM and CDR2 is ANQGSEA in the germline V gene. The CDR3 extends over 12 amino acids. The CDR3 sequence: CSVTGSGTEAFF. As DNA, the CDR3 is TGCAGCGTGACAGGGTCGGGCACTGAAGCTTTCTTT.

This chain links TRBV7-2 with TRBJ2-3; 10 bases are a match to TRBD2. Germline CDR1 and CDR2: SGHTA and FQGNSA. With 1 base clipped from V and 3 bases from J, the junction kept 4 bases outside the gene matches. The CDR3 is 16 amino acids. The CDR3 DNA follows: TGTGCCAGCAGCTTAGGTCTAGCGGGGGATACAGATACGCAGTATTTT. Translation gives CASSLGLAGDTDTQYF.

Concerning this clone: One end of the junction varies from germline; a read error may be responsible. The chain combines TRBV7-9 with TRBJ2-7; 11 bases match TRBD1. Germline V gene data show CDR1 as SEHNR and CDR2 as FQNEAQ (reference sequence). The CDR3 is 14 amino acids. The CDR3 bases are TGTTCCAGCAGCCGGACAGGGGGCGACTACGAGCAGTACTTC. Encoded protein: CSSSRTGGDYEQYF.

J is TRBJ2-3 and V is TRBV27; D may be TRBD2 (6 bases). The germline V gene has CDR1 MNHEY and CDR2 SMNVEV (reference sequence). V was clipped by 8 bases and J by 0 bases, with 15 bases between them. The length of the CDR3 is 15 residues. CDR3 region: CASGPIAASTDTQYF. For the CDR3, the DNA is TGTGCCAGCGGGCCCATAGCGGCTAGCACAGATACGCAGTATTTT.

This clone was seen only a few times. V and J are TRBV27 and TRBJ1-6, with no clear D. V was pared by 6 bases and J by 3 bases, with 12 bases between. CDR1 is MNHEY, CDR2 SMNVEV, per germline (reference sequence). This CDR3 contains 15 residues. Written as DNA, the CDR3 is TGTGCCAGCAGCCGAGAGGCCATCTATAATTCACCCCTCCACTTT. Its translation is CASSREAIYNSPLHF.

This chain connects TRBV7-2 to TRBJ2-1, with 14 bases aligning to TRBD2. J gave up 9 bases and V 4 bases, and 5 bases lay outside the gene matches. Germline V gene lookup returns CDR1 SGHTA and CDR2 FQGNSA. CDR3 length: 15 residues. CDR3 residues: CASSSGTSGSGEQFF. The CDR3 DNA reads as TGTGCCAGCAGCTCCGGGACTAGCGGGAGTGGTGAGCAGTTCTTC.

J is TRBJ1-1 and V is TRBV15, with a weak D call TRBD1 (6 bases). Per the germline V gene, CDR1 is LNHNV and CDR2 is YYDKDF (reference sequence). The CDR3 loop spans 13 amino acids. The V gene lost 0 bases and the J gene lost 5 bases, with 7 bases spanning the gap. The CDR3: CATSRDQGTEAFF. The CDR3 DNA reads as TGTGCCACCAGCAGAGATCAGGGGACTGAAGCTTTCTTT.

CDR3 region: CASSHRDSGNEKLFF. In DNA, the CDR3 is TGTGCCAGCAGCCATAGGGACAGCGGAAATGAAAAACTGTTTTTT. The gene calls are TRBV4-2 and TRBJ1-4, with TRBD1 matching over 7 bases. This CDR3 has 15 residues. The trim removed 3 bases at V and 5 bases at J, leaving 6 bases unmatched. Looked up from germline, CDR1 is LGHNA and CDR2 is YNFKEQ.

There are a few counts of this clone. This chain joins TRBV7-9 and TRBJ1-4; D not certain. The CDR3 has 14 residues. CDR1 is SEHNR, CDR2 FQNEAQ, per germline (reference sequence). The V end lost 5 bases, the J end lost 13 bases, and 20 bases lay between the germline ends. This chain's CDR3 is CASSPLYPGRRLFF. The CDR3 DNA follows: TGTGCCAGCAGCCCCTTATACCCGGGAAGGAGACTGTTTTTT.

This rearrangement joins TRBV9 to TRBJ2-1; possibly TRBD1 for D (6 bases). The V end lost 4 bases, the J end lost 5 bases, and 16 bases lay between the germline ends. The CDR3 has 15 amino acids. Per germline, CDR1 SGDLS and CDR2 YYNGEE. The CDR3 DNA sequence: TGTGCCAGCAGCCTCCGGACAGCCCCCGACAATGAGCAGTTCTTC. It yields the protein CASSLRTAPDNEQFF. The full variable domain, with the rest looked up from reference TRBV9 and TRBJ2-1, is DSGVTQTPKHLITATGQRVTLRCSPRSGDLSVYWYQQSLDQGLQFLIQYYNGEERAKGNILERFSAQQFPDLHSELNLSSLELGDSALYFCASSLRTAPDNEQFFGPGTRLTVL.

The chain combines TRBV7-9 with TRBJ2-7; no clear D gene. The germline V gene encodes CDR1 SEHNR and CDR2 FQNEAQ (reference sequence). The CDR3 spans 14 residues. Trimming took 1 base from V and 2 from J, leaving 9 bases between them. CDR3: CASSLGGLTYEQYF. Written as DNA, the CDR3 is TGTGCCAGCAGCTTAGGAGGTCTAACCTACGAGCAGTACTTC.

The chain links TRBV27 to TRBJ2-2, with D perhaps matching TRBD1 (6 bases). Germline V gene data show CDR1 as MNHEY and CDR2 as SMNVEV (reference sequence). The V end was cut by 3 bases, the J end by 4 bases, with 15 bases between. The CDR3 loop spans 16 amino acids. In DNA form, the CDR3 reads TGTGCCAGCAGTTTTTTGGCCAGGGGACCCACCGGGGAGCTGTTTTTT. As protein: CASSFLARGPTGELFF.

The rearrangement uses TRBV6-5 and TRBJ1-6; D unresolved. The CDR3 totals 15 residues. CDR1 and CDR2 from the germline V gene are MNHEY and SVGAGI. V gave up 6 bases and J gave up 4 bases, with 13 bases separating them. This CDR3 reads CASRRAAIYNSPLHF. DNA of the CDR3: TGTGCCAGCAGGAGAGCCGCGATTTATAATTCACCCCTCCACTTT.

CDR3 nucleotides: TGCGCCAGCAGCTGGCGGGGGGTCGACTATGGCTACACCTTC. The encoded protein is CASSWRGVDYGYTF. The chain recombines TRBV5-1 with TRBJ1-2, with a tentative D call TRBD1 (5 bases). The CDR3 is made up of 14 amino acids. The V gene's germline CDR1 is SGHRS and CDR2 YFSETQ. The V end was cut by 3 bases, the J end by 3 bases, with 12 bases between.